Shown below are 28 T cell receptor beta chains from a single sample sequenced in a study of T cells in Graves' hyperthyroidism and ophthalmopathy. From RNA transcripts, TCR beta CDR3 regions were amplified. The primer set for the first-round RT-PCR of the TCR CDR3 was HTBI. TCRdb re-called the multiplex PCR reads with MiXCR, one entry per CDR3 protein. The table lists roughly 300,000 distinct CDR3 sequences, approximately 13% of them singletons. Sequencing input: blood. These receptors all stem from a woman younger than 45 with Graves' hyperthyroidism.

Only a few counts were recorded for this clonotype. The rearrangement joins TRBV25-1 to TRBJ1-4, with D possibly TRBD1 on 5 matching bases. The CDR3 extends over 12 amino acids. CDR1 is MGHDK and CDR2 is SYGVNS in the germline V gene. The V end lost 4 bases, the J end lost 7 bases, and 7 bases lay between the germline ends. The CDR3: CASSAGGEKLFF. The CDR3 bases are TGTGCCAGCAGTGCTGGGGGTGAAAAACTGTTTTTT.

There are many counts of this clonotype. The V call is TRBV7-2, the J call TRBJ1-1, with 7 nucleotides matching TRBD1. Germline V gene lookup returns CDR1 SGHTA and CDR2 FQGNSA. Trimming cost V 3 bases and J 6 bases; bases outside gene matches: 4. CDR3 size: 13 residues. The CDR3 coding sequence is TGTGCCAGCAGCTTGGACAGGTATTCTGAAGCTTTCTTT. Translating gives CASSLDRYSEAFF.

There are many counts of this clonotype. V and J are TRBV27 and TRBJ2-3; TRBD2 matches 9 bases. The CDR3 is 15 residues long. Germline CDR1 MNHEY, CDR2 SMNVEV (reference sequence). Trimming cost V 5 bases and J 4 bases; bases outside gene matches: 7. The CDR3 protein is CASSLRGLASDTQYF. The DNA for the CDR3 is TGTGCCAGCAGTCTCCGGGGACTAGCATCAGATACGCAGTATTTT.

J is TRBJ2-2 and V is TRBV5-5; D might be TRBD2 (5 bases). CDR1 and CDR2 from the germline V gene are SGHKS and YYEKEE (reference sequence). Deletions cut 1 base from V and 4 bases from J, with 14 bases between. The CDR3 totals 16 residues. The CDR3 DNA is TGTGCCAGCAGCTTGAGCCTATCACTAGTCACCGGGGAGCTGTTTTTT. Protein product: CASSLSLSLVTGELFF. Full variable domain (rest looked up from reference TRBV5-5 and TRBJ2-2): DAGVTQSPTHLIKTRGQQVTLRCSPISGHKSVSWYQQVLGQGPQFIFQYYEKEERGRGNFPDRFSARQFPNYSSELNVNALLLGDSALYLCASSLSLSLVTGELFFGEGSRLTVL.

This chain's CDR3 is CASRGSGPNEKLFF. The DNA for the CDR3 is TGCGCCAGCAGAGGGTCCGGGCCTAATGAAAAACTGTTTTTT. The J gene is TRBJ1-4, the V gene TRBV5-1; D is ambiguous. The CDR3 is 14 residues long. V was clipped by 5 bases and J by 3 bases, with 11 bases between them. Germline lookup yields CDR1 SGHRS and CDR2 YFSETQ. Together with reference TRBV5-1 and TRBJ1-4, the CDR3 gives the full variable domain: KAGVTQTPRYLIKTRGQQVTLSCSPISGHRSVSWYQQTPGQGLQFLFEYFSETQRNKGNFPGRFSGRQFSNSRSEMNVSTLELGDSALYLCASRGSGPNEKLFFGSGTQLSVL.

Remarks on this clonotype: One end of the junction is discordant with germline, which a read error may explain. The V call is TRBV7-7, the J call TRBJ2-7, with TRBD1 matching 8 bases. The CDR3 is 15 amino acids. Germline values: CDR1 SSHAT, CDR2 FNYEAQ (reference sequence). CDR3 bases: TGTGCTAGCAGCCCTAGTGGACAGGGACCGGGTGAGCAGTACTTC. Residues: CASSPSGQGPGEQYF.

The table lists this clonotype with many counts. The chain is built from TRBV20-1 and TRBJ2-5; tentatively, D is TRBD2 (6 bases). Trimming took off 4 bases at V and 0 bases at J, with 15 bases between the two ends. The CDR3 runs to 15 residues. CDR1 is DFQATT, CDR2 SNEGSKA, per germline (reference sequence). CDR3: CSAILRRANQETQYF. The CDR3 nucleotides are TGCAGTGCTATACTGAGGAGGGCCAACCAAGAGACCCAGTACTTC.

A word on this clonotype: A much larger clone differs from this one at a single base, so this may be a read error. This sequence joins TRBV28 and TRBJ2-3, with D possibly TRBD2 on 6 matching bases. CDR3 length: 14 residues. CDR1 is MDHEN and CDR2 is SYDVKM in the germline V gene. CDR3 sequence reads: CACRPGLRTDTQYF. CDR3 nucleotides: TGTGCCTGCAGACCGGGACTTCGCACAGATACGCAGTATTTT.

This rearrangement joins TRBV20-1 to TRBJ2-5; the match to TRBD2 covers 8 bases. Germline assignment: CDR1 DFQATT and CDR2 SNEGSKA (reference sequence). This CDR3 is 18 amino acids long. After removal of 1 base from V and 0 bases from J, the junction contained 13 bases not matched to a gene. The CDR3 region has the DNA TGCAGTGCTAGAGGATGGGGGGCTAGCGGGTCCCACCAAGAGACCCAGTACTTC. The encoded protein is CSARGWGASGSHQETQYF.

Concerning this clonotype: Just one base apart from a much larger clone, this may be a read error. V usage is TRBV28 and J usage is TRBJ2-7, with D possibly called TRBD1 or TRBD2 (5 bases each). Germline values: CDR1 MDHEN, CDR2 SYDVKM. The length of the CDR3 is 13 residues. V was cut by 8 bases and J by 5 bases, with 16 bases left in between. CDR3 loop: CASVPGRSHEQYF. CDR3 nucleotides: TGTGCCAGCGTACCGGGACGGAGCCACGAGCAGTACTTC.

This clonotype has a count of ten or more. The V and J genes are TRBV29-1 and TRBJ2-1; TRBD1 matches at 8 bases. This CDR3 is built from 12 residues. Losses at the gene ends were 7 bases for V and 7 bases for J; bases not matched to a gene: 6. Germline assignment: CDR1 SQVTM and CDR2 ANQGSEA. Here the CDR3 reads CSAKQGGNEQFF. The DNA for the CDR3 is TGCAGCGCTAAACAGGGGGGAAATGAGCAGTTCTTC.

At least ten counts were recorded for this clonotype. The V gene is TRBV6-1, the J gene TRBJ2-7, with TRBD1 matching 7 bases. With V trimmed by 6 bases and J by 4 bases, 6 bases remained unmatched. This CDR3 is built from 13 residues. Germline CDR1 is MNHNS and CDR2 is SASEGT. This chain's CDR3 is CASRSGTAYEQYF. In nucleotides, the CDR3 is TGTGCCAGCAGATCCGGGACAGCATACGAGCAGTACTTC.

The chain uses TRBV30 and TRBJ1-3, with TRBD1 as a possible D gene (5 bases). In germline, CDR1 is GTSNPN, CDR2 SVGIG (reference sequence). Trimming pared 5 bases from V and 10 bases from J, leaving 21 bases between. CDR3 size: 14 residues. As DNA, the CDR3 is TGTGCCTGGGGGCCCGGGACCCCAGGTAGGACCATATATTTT. It yields the protein CAWGPGTPGRTIYF.

This clonotype was detected ten times or more. The chain couples TRBV11-2 to TRBJ2-5; 10 bases fit TRBD1. The length of the CDR3 is 14 residues. Germline V gene sequence: CDR1 SGHAT, CDR2 FQNNGV. Trimming took 3 bases from V and 5 from J; bases not matched to a gene: 3. Here the CDR3 DNA reads TGTGCCAGCAGCTTCGACAGGGGGCGGGAGACCCAGTACTTC. Its translation: CASSFDRGRETQYF.

This clonotype turned up a few times. In nucleotides, the CDR3 is TGTGCCAGCTCACCACCGGGGGACACTCTAGAATTTAACTATGGCTACACCTTC. The encoded protein is CASSPPGDTLEFNYGYTF. V usage is TRBV18 and J usage is TRBJ1-2; D is possibly TRBD1 (6 bases). The CDR3 loop spans 18 amino acids. The V gene's germline CDR1 is KGHSH and CDR2 LQKENI. V was cut by 0 bases and J by 1 base, with 18 bases left in between. Full variable domain (missing parts from reference TRBV18 and TRBJ1-2): NAGVMQNPRHLVRRRGQEARLRCSPMKGHSHVYWYRQLPEEGLKFMVYLQKENIIDESGMPKERFSAEFPKEGPSILRIQQVVRGDSAAYFCASSPPGDTLEFNYGYTFGSGTRLTVV.

This clonotype was seen a few times. This chain connects TRBV20-1 to TRBJ2-7; possibly TRBD1 or TRBD2 for D (5 bases each). The V gene lost 4 bases and the J gene lost 4 bases, with 14 bases spanning the gap. In germline, CDR1 is DFQATT, CDR2 SNEGSKA (reference sequence). CDR3 length: 13 amino acids. The CDR3 DNA reads TGCAGTGCTATTATCCTCGGGACGTACGAGCAGTACTTC. This encodes CSAIILGTYEQYF.

The chain employs TRBV27 and TRBJ2-1; D is possibly TRBD2 (5 bases). The CDR3 length is 13 residues. Germline V gene lookup returns CDR1 MNHEY and CDR2 SMNVEV (reference sequence). Trimming pared 11 bases from V and 2 bases from J, leaving 13 bases between. The CDR3 DNA is TGTGCCCTCCCCCGACTAACCTACAATGAGCAGTTCTTC. Its protein is CALPRLTYNEQFF.

The chain recombines TRBV11-1 with TRBJ2-1; TRBD2 agrees at 7 bases. V was pared by 1 base and J by 6 bases, with 12 bases of the junction left unmatched. Per the germline V gene, CDR1 is SGHAT and CDR2 is FQDESV (reference sequence). There are 17 residues in the CDR3. DNA of the CDR3: TGTGCCAGCAGCTTAGTGAGGGGCGGGAGCGAACTCAATGAGCAGTTCTTC. It specifies CASSLVRGGSELNEQFF.

This clonotype was seen repeatedly, ten times or more. The CDR3 is CASSLASLGEGRETQYF. The CDR3 coding sequence is TGTGCCAGCAGCTTGGCGTCTTTGGGGGAGGGCCGGGAGACCCAGTACTTC. The J gene is TRBJ2-5, the V gene TRBV28, with 7 bases lining up with TRBD2. V trimming: 6 bases; J trimming: 5 bases; junction bases outside the gene matches: 18. CDR1 is MDHEN and CDR2 is SYDVKM in the germline V gene. The CDR3 has 17 residues.

The chain is built from TRBV29-1 and TRBJ1-2; TRBD1 matches 8 bases. This CDR3 is 16 amino acids long. Germline CDR1 reads SQVTM; CDR2 reads ANQGSEA. V lost 0 bases and J lost 4; bases outside the gene matches: 10. The CDR3 sequence is CSVEDREDRGSYGYTF. The CDR3 DNA follows: TGCAGCGTTGAAGATCGCGAAGACAGGGGCTCCTATGGCTACACCTTC.

This clonotype appeared many times. This rearrangement joins TRBV10-3 to TRBJ2-7, with 7 positions matching TRBD2. V shed 0 bases, J shed 3 bases, and the junction held 2 bases outside the gene matches. The CDR3 has 14 residues. From germline, CDR1 is ENHRY and CDR2 SYGVKD. The CDR3 here is CAISESGTNYEQYF. As DNA, the CDR3 is TGTGCCATCAGTGAGTCCGGGACTAACTACGAGCAGTACTTC.

This clonotype was found a few times. This sequence joins TRBV28 and TRBJ2-7; 10 positions match TRBD1. The CDR3 length is 15 residues. From germline, CDR1 is MDHEN and CDR2 SYDVKM. The junction had 4 bases not matched to a gene; V was cut back by 2 bases and J by 3 bases. This CDR3 reads CASSLPGQGSYEQYF. CDR3 nucleotides: TGTGCCAGCAGTTTACCGGGACAGGGGAGCTACGAGCAGTACTTC.

This clonotype was detected many times. The chain combines TRBV6-6 with TRBJ1-4; 8 bases are a match to TRBD1. From germline, CDR1 is MNHNY and CDR2 SVGAGI (reference sequence). The V and J ends lost 2 bases and 8 bases, in that order; junction bases with no gene match: 7. The CDR3 length is 15 residues. Written as DNA, the CDR3 is TGTGCCAGCAGTTACAGGACAGGGACAGGAGAAAAACTGTTTTTT. This codes for CASSYRTGTGEKLFF.

This clonotype was observed at least ten times. The chain carries TRBV28 and TRBJ2-2; D is ambiguous. CDR1 MDHEN and CDR2 SYDVKM come from the germline V gene. This CDR3 is built from 17 residues. V gave up 2 bases and J gave up 3 bases, with 16 bases separating them. This chain's CDR3 is CASSLGGEFRYTGELFF. CDR3 bases: TGTGCCAGCAGTTTAGGCGGAGAATTCCGGTACACCGGGGAGCTGTTTTTT.

The rearrangement links TRBV4-3 to TRBJ2-3; the D call may be TRBD1 or TRBD2 (5 bases each). This CDR3 comprises 18 residues. V lost 0 bases and J 4 bases, leaving 20 bases between the germline ends. The germline CDR1 and CDR2 sequences are LGHNA and YSLEER. The CDR3 DNA reads as TGCGCCAGCAGCCAAGATATTTTCGCTTGGGGGAGTGCAGATACGCAGTATTTT. It encodes CASSQDIFAWGSADTQYF.

This clonotype has ten or more counts. The gene calls are TRBV25-1 and TRBJ2-3, with 13 nucleotides matching TRBD2. Losses at the gene ends were 0 bases for V and 2 bases for J; bases not matched to a gene: 8. The CDR3 is 19 residues long. The V gene's germline CDR1 is MGHDK and CDR2 SYGVNS. The CDR3 DNA sequence: TGTGCCAGCAGTGAATATTGGTCCGGGACTAGCGGGATCACAGATACGCAGTATTTT. As protein: CASSEYWSGTSGITDTQYF.

The CDR3 nucleotides are TGTGCCAGCAGCGTAGAGGTAGCGGGAAGTGAGCAGTTCTTC. This encodes CASSVEVAGSEQFF. J is TRBJ2-1 and V is TRBV9, with 8 bases lining up with TRBD2. Germline CDR1 SGDLS, CDR2 YYNGEE. J was trimmed by 9 bases and V by 0 bases; bases with no gene match: 5. The CDR3 covers 14 residues.

On this clonotype: A much bigger clone sits one base away, suggesting this may be a read error. The CDR3 protein is CASSLGIASSTDTQYF. CDR3 DNA sequence: TGTGCCAGCAGCTTAGGGATAGCCTCTAGCACAGATACGCAGTATTTT. This rearrangement joins TRBV13 to TRBJ2-3, with D unresolved. V was shortened by 0 bases and J by 0 bases, with 10 bases between the two germline ends. The V gene's germline CDR1 is PRHDT and CDR2 FYEKMQ (reference sequence). The CDR3 extends over 16 amino acids.